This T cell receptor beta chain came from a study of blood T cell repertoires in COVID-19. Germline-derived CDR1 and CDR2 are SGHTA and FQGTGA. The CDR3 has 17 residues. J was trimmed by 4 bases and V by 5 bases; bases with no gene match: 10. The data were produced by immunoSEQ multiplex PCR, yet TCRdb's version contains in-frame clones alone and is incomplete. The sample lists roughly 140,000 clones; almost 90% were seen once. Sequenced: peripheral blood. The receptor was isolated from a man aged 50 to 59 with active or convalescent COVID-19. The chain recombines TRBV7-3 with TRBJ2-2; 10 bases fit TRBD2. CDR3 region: CASSPNLAGVGTGELFF. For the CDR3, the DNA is TGTGCCAGCAGCCCCAATCTAGCGGGAGTCGGCACCGGGGAGCTGTTTTTT.